This TCR beta chain was identified in a study of blood T cell repertoires in COVID-19. As for the study in general: Donors in the United States, Italy and Spain gave samples during acute or convalescent COVID-19. T cells, B-cell-depleted T cells, or PBMCs supplied cDNA or gDNA.

This CDR3 region has 16 residues. V lost 6 bases and J lost 3, with 17 bases in between. The V gene's germline CDR1 is LNHDA and CDR2 SQIVND (reference sequence). Original handling: Estimated nucleated cell counts came from reference gene primer amplification. Profiling relied on immunoSEQ multiplex PCR, and the TCRdb table lists in-frame clones only, not all of them. Clone size and V and J calls were adopted from that table, with D and trimming inferred from the DNA. The data contain around 99,000 clones, approximately 80% of them seen just once; the ten biggest clones take up roughly 8.2%. This chain uses TRBV19 with TRBJ1-4; a weak D match, TRBD1 (5 bases). The sample taken for sequencing was peripheral blood. The source of this sequence is a woman of 80 years or more with active or convalescent COVID-19. This CDR3 is CASRRRAETPNEKLFF. CDR3 DNA: TGTGCCAGTAGGCGCAGGGCCGAGACACCTAATGAAAAACTGTTTTTT.